Presented here are 14 T cell receptor beta chains from one specimen sequenced in a study of blood T cell repertoires in COVID-19. Here immunoSEQ multiplex PCR was the method, and the copy in TCRdb shows in-frame clones only, minus some. The sample carries hundreds of thousands of clones, approximately 80% recorded once. The sample was peripheral blood. These TCRs come from a man of 80 years or more with acute or convalescent COVID-19.

This clone has only a few counts. The chain couples TRBV27 to TRBJ1-6; D is unresolved. CDR3 length: 15 amino acids. The V gene's germline CDR1 is MNHEY and CDR2 SMNVEV (reference sequence). V was clipped by 3 bases and J by 9 bases, with 15 bases between them. DNA for the CDR3: TGTGCCAGCAGTTTGGACTGGAGGGTTCCTTCACCCCTCCACTTT. Protein product: CASSLDWRVPSPLHF.

The V call is TRBV5-4, the J call TRBJ2-5; D possibly corresponds to TRBD1 (5 bases). Germline CDR1 is SGHNT and CDR2 is YYREEE (reference sequence). CDR3 length: 20 residues. V was trimmed by 4 bases and J by 4 bases, leaving 32 bases between them. The CDR3: CASSTPTGIRQPQILETQYF. The CDR3 nucleotides are TGTGCCAGCAGCACGCCTACCGGAATCAGACAGCCCCAAATCCTAGAGACCCAGTACTTC.

Here the CDR3 reads CASSEGLRSYEQYF. CDR3 bases: TGTGCCAGCAGTGAAGGCCTCAGATCCTACGAGCAGTACTTC. V gene TRBV6-1 combines with J gene TRBJ2-7; the D is unclear. Between the trimmed V and J ends, which lost 1 base and 1 base, there was a span of 8 bases. The length of the CDR3 is 14 residues. Germline lookup yields CDR1 MNHNS and CDR2 SASEGT.

This sequence joins TRBV18 and TRBJ1-2, with D unclear. Trimming left V 1 base short and J 7 bases short, with 13 bases between. CDR3 length equals 14 residues. Germline V CDR1 and CDR2: KGHSH, LQKENI. CDR3 DNA: TGTGCCAGCTCACCACACCCGGGAAGTGGTGGCTACACCTTC. Protein: CASSPHPGSGGYTF.

The rearrangement links TRBV7-3 to TRBJ2-5; D remains ambiguous. Trimming stripped 5 bases from V and 4 bases from J, with 14 bases between. This CDR3 comprises 14 residues. Germline loops: CDR1 SGHTA, CDR2 FQGTGA. CDR3 in DNA: TGTGCCAGCAGCCCCAGTTCCGGGTCAGAGACCCAGTACTTC. Translated: CASSPSSGSETQYF.

In this sample, this clone turned up once. The conserved final phenylalanine or tryptophan is absent from the CDR3, which likely points to a read error. It is unclear where the CDR3 begins or ends on the DNA, so no DNA is shown, and the CDR3 is as TCRdb lists it. The chain is built from TRBV24-1 and TRBJ2-7; the table calls TRBD1, which could not be checked here. Germline V gives CDR1 KGHDR, CDR2 SFDVKD. The CDR3 contains 10 residues when both ends are counted. The CDR3 loop reads CATRYDRGKS.

V is TRBV4-1 and J is TRBJ2-7; 8 bases match TRBD1. This CDR3 has 17 residues. Losses at the gene ends were 1 base for V and 3 bases for J; bases not matched to a gene: 11. The germline gives CDR1 MGHRA, CDR2 YSYEKL. CDR3 residues: CASSQGKTGTGFYEQYF. In nucleotides, the CDR3 is TGCGCCAGCAGCCAAGGAAAAACCGGGACAGGCTTCTACGAGCAGTACTTC.

This clone was counted only a few times. The chain is built from TRBV2 and TRBJ1-1; a weak D match, TRBD1 (6 bases). There are 15 residues in the CDR3. From germline, CDR1 is SNHLY and CDR2 FYNNEI. The V end lost 6 bases, the J end lost 4 bases, and 18 bases lay between the germline ends. The CDR3: CASRRGDQGRTEAFF. The CDR3 DNA reads as TGTGCCAGCAGGCGAGGGGATCAGGGGCGCACTGAAGCTTTCTTT.

V usage is TRBV5-1 and J usage is TRBJ2-3, with TRBD2 identical over 12 bases. The CDR3 contains 14 residues. The trim removed 4 bases at V and 9 bases at J, leaving 6 bases unmatched. Per germline, CDR1 SGHRS and CDR2 YFSETQ. CDR3 protein: CASSTRLAGDTQYF. In nucleotides, the CDR3 is TGCGCCAGCAGCACCCGACTAGCGGGGGACACGCAGTATTTT.

This clone was seen a single time. This chain links TRBV6-2 or TRBV6-3 with TRBJ2-1; TRBD2 aligns across 9 bases. This CDR3 has 17 residues. Germline assignment: CDR1 MNHEY and CDR2 SVGEGT. V gave up 0 bases and J gave up 1 base; unmatched junction bases: 4. The CDR3 nucleotides are TGTGCCAGCAGTTACTCGAAGGCGGGGGGGTCCTACAATGAGCAGTTCTTC. Amino acid sequence: CASSYSKAGGSYNEQFF.

The chain carries TRBV7-6 and TRBJ2-7; the match to TRBD1 covers 9 bases. V was pared by 6 bases and J by 3 bases, with 3 bases of the junction left unmatched. Looked up from germline, CDR1 is SGHVS and CDR2 is FNYEAQ. The CDR3 loop spans 13 amino acids. CDR3 DNA: TGTGCCAGCAGTCCGGACAGGGGCTACGAGCAGTACTTC. As protein: CASSPDRGYEQYF.

This clone was counted a single time. This sequence joins TRBV6-5 and TRBJ2-1; 7 bases align to TRBD1. The CDR3 is 15 amino acids. CDR1 and CDR2 from the germline V gene are MNHEY and SVGAGI. The junction had 3 bases not matched to a gene; V was cut back by 4 bases and J by 0 bases. CDR3 sequence reads: CASSSRDSSYNEQFF. In DNA, the CDR3 is TGTGCCAGCAGTTCCCGGGACAGCTCCTACAATGAGCAGTTCTTC.

This chain uses TRBV7-8 with TRBJ2-7; D gene unclear. V gave up 0 bases and J gave up 2 bases, with 11 bases separating them. CDR1 is SGHVS and CDR2 is FQNEAQ in the germline V gene. The CDR3 sequence is 15 residues long. CDR3 sequence: CASSLASAGTYEQYF. CDR3 sequence (DNA): TGTGCCAGCAGCTTAGCCTCGGCAGGTACCTACGAGCAGTACTTC. Supplemented by reference TRBV7-8 and TRBJ2-7, the full variable domain reads GAGVSQSPRYKVAKRGQDVALRCDPISGHVSLFWYQQALGQGPEFLTYFQNEAQLDKSGLPSDRFFAERPEGSVSTLKIQRTQQEDSAVYLCASSLASAGTYEQYFGPGTRLTVT.

The chain uses TRBV24-1 and TRBJ2-1; perhaps TRBD1 as D (5 bases). The V end lost 0 bases, the J end lost 7 bases, and 15 bases lay between the germline ends. The CDR3 runs 16 residues. Germline V CDR1 and CDR2: KGHDR, SFDVKD. The CDR3, as DNA: TGTGCCACCAGTGATTTGGGTTGGGGCAAAGTAAATGAGCAGTTCTTC. Encoded protein: CATSDLGWGKVNEQFF.